This TCR beta chain was documented in a study of regulatory T cells in long-lasting Graves disease. This clonotype was counted many times. The target antigen is unknown. Study-level findings and limits: Among samples with persistent disease, TRBV28, TRBJ1-2 and TRBJ2-5 were favored.

iRepertoire HTBI primers and Arm-PCR of CDR3 regions built TCR beta libraries. TCRdb re-called the multiplex PCR reads through MiXCR, storing one row per CDR3 protein. The repertoire holds a few hundred thousand distinct CDR3 sequences, with around 16% as singletons. The time point is: newly diagnosed GD, antithyroid drugs for less than 3 months. PBMC RNA served as the TCR library source. Germline CDR1 reads MDHEN; CDR2 reads SYDVKM. The CDR3 runs 16 residues. Germline trimming cut 4 bases from V and 3 bases from J; bases unmatched to any gene: 10. These sequences were also reported in another study, on T cells in Graves' hyperthyroidism and ophthalmopathy. That source reports: Diagnostic decisions used clinical symptoms, serum thyroxine and TRAb, thyroid ultrasound and orbital computed tomography. Carried out on the TCR CDR3, a first-round RT-PCR used the HTBI primer set.

This TCR was sampled from a middle-aged woman with Graves disease. This specimen consisted of peripheral blood mononuclear cells (PBMCs), obtained at new diagnosis, from a patient treated with antithyroid drugs. The V gene is TRBV28, the J gene TRBJ2-7, with TRBD2 matching over 9 bases. The CDR3 protein is CASSSAASGNLYEQYF. The CDR3 DNA reads TGTGCCAGCAGTTCTGCCGCTAGCGGGAATCTCTACGAGCAGTACTTC.